A single TCR beta chain is shown here with its context. The source of the sample is a study of blood T cell repertoires in COVID-19. The CDR3 is 12 residues long. In germline, CDR1 is MNHEY, CDR2 SVGAGI. Trimming pared 5 bases from V and 0 bases from J, leaving 4 bases between. Produced via immunoSEQ multiplex PCR; TCRdb's table is partial and in-frame only. Here the sample spans roughly 140,000 clones, over 70% being singletons. The receptor was isolated from a man aged 45-65 years in a cohort exposed to, infected with or recovered from COVID-19 (not recorded which). This chain connects TRBV6-5 to TRBJ1-2; no definite D call. The sample taken for sequencing was PBMCs or T cells enriched from blood (not recorded which). The CDR3 loop reads CASSPANYGYTF. The DNA for the CDR3 is TGTGCCAGCAGTCCCGCTAACTATGGCTACACCTTC.